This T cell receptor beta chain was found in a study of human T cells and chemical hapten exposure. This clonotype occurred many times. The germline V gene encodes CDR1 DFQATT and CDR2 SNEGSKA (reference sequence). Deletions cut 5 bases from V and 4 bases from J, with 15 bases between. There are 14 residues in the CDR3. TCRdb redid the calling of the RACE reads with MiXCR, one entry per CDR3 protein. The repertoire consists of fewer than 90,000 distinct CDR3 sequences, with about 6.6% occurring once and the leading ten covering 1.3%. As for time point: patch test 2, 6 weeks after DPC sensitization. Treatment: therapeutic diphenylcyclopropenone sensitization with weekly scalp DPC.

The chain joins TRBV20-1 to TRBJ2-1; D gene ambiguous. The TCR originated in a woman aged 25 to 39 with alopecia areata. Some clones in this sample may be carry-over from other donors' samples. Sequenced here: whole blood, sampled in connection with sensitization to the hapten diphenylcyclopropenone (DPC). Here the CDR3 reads CSALRSVTYNEQFF. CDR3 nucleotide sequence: TGCAGTGCTTTGAGGTCGGTGACTTACAATGAGCAGTTCTTC.